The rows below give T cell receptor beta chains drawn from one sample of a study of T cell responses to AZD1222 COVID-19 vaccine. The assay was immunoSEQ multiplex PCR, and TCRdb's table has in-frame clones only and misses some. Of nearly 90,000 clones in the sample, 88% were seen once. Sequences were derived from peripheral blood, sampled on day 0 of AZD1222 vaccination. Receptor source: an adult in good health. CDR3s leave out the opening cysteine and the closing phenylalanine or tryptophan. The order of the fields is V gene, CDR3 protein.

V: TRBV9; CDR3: ASSVGGRTLKETQY
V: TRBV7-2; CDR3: ASSFPLAGVYEQY
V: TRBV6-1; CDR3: ASSEQPSGSLPGEQY
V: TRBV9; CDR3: ASSPRAGTGGMNTEAF
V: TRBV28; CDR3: ASTPQSARGQETQY
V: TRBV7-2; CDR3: ASSFTGGNTEAF
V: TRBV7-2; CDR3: ASSSRHYTEAF
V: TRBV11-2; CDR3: ASRFPGTEDNEQF
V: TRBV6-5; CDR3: ASTLSGSSYNEQF
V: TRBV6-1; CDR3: ASSESGPYEQY
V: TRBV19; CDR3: ASSIRTGAYEQY
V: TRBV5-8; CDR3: ASSLARGYTDTQY
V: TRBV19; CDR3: APRETQY
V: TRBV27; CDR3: ASSLAPGGRARGYT
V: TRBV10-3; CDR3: AIREEQGETQY
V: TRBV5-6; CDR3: ASSLGRGRFSTDTQY
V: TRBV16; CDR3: ASSQSPSGRATDTQY
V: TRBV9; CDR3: ASSVGTLNTEAF
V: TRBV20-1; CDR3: SARKLNEQF
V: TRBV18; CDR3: ASSRRPESPNYGYT
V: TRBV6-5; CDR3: ASSYLDEQF
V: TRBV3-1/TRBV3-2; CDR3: ASSQEWARQY
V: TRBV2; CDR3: ASSSGQVNTEAF
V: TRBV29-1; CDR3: SVEPFGLGNEQY
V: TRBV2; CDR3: ASGGPGRNEQF
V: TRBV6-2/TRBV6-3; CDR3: ASSYVVWETQY
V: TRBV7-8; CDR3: ASSPLPVPRPRAGNTIY
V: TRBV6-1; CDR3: ASSGPGLGVGNEQF
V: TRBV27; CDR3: ASRPTGNTEAF
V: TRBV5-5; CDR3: ASSLERPDVTEAF
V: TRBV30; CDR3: AWGKDMGFGELF
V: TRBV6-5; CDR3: ASSRGHYGYT
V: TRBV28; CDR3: ASSLLWETSGYT
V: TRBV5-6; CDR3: ASSFGTSGAVGTDTQY
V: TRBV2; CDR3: ASSDLAGGVGELF
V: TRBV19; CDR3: ASSTRDRGLNREAF